This TCR beta chain was sequenced in a study of blood T cell repertoires in COVID-19. Study as a whole: Both acute and convalescent COVID-19 samples were obtained from the United States, Italy and Spain. PBMCs, B-cell-depleted T cells, or T cells were the source of the cDNA or gDNA that made up the material.

For this clone: The identical CDR3 is also encoded by other nucleotide sequences in the sample.

Recruited during active infection, patients (from Seattle) were subsequently followed longitudinally. TCRdb's table, derived via immunoSEQ multiplex PCR, lists solely in-frame clones and lacks some. The table includes some 320,000 clones, under 90% detected once. V shed 6 bases and J shed 2 bases, with 10 bases lying between them. Per germline, CDR1 MNHEY and CDR2 SVGAGI. CDR3 length equals 13 residues. Material for sequencing was peripheral blood. The receptor was derived from a woman under 40 with COVID-19, enrolled during active disease. V usage is TRBV6-5 and J usage is TRBJ1-2, with D possibly matching TRBD1 (6 bases). Here the CDR3 reads CASSPTGNYGYTF. CDR3 nucleotides: TGTGCCAGCAGCCCAACAGGGAACTATGGCTACACCTTC.